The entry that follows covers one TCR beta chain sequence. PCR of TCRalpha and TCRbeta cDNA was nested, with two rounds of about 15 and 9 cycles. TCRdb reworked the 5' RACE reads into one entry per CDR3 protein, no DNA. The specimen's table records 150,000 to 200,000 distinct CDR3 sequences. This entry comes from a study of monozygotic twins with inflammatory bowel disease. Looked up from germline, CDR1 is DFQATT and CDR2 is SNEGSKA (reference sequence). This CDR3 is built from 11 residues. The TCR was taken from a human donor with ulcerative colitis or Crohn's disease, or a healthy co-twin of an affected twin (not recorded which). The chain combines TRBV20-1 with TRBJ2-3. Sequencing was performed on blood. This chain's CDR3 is CCGLGADTQYF.